These T cell receptor beta chains were read from a single sample in a study of shared clonotypes between healthy human individuals. The assay was immunoSEQ multiplex PCR, and TCRdb's table has in-frame clones only and misses some. The sample shows approximately 530,000 clones, roughly 95% of them seen only once. The specimen sequenced was naive CD4+ T cells sorted from blood. The origin of the receptors is a woman in her 30s in good health. The CDR3 runs from the conserved cysteine through the conserved F or W. The D gene is left open where the match is weak. Expanded clones get a size class; other rows say once, few or many, or leave the size out.

j_call d_call cdr3_length clone_size v_call cdr3_aa cdr3_nt
TRBJ1-5 TRBD1 14 once TRBV6-6 CASSFQGAFQPQHF TGTGCCAGCAGTTTCCAGGGGGCCTTTCAGCCCCAGCATTTT
TRBJ2-5 . 12 . TRBV5-1 CASSGTQETQYF TGCGCCAGCAGCGGGACGCAAGAGACCCAGTACTTC
TRBJ2-3 . 14 . TRBV5-1 CASSLASATDTQYF TGCGCCAGCAGCTTGGCCTCAGCAACAGATACGCAGTATTTT
TRBJ2-7 . 15 . TRBV5-6 CASSGTRLGPYEQYF TGTGCCAGCAGCGGAACTAGACTGGGGCCCTACGAGCAGTACTTC
TRBJ1-1 TRBD1 16 . TRBV5-4 CASSLSQGAGNTEAFF TGTGCCAGCAGCTTGTCTCAGGGGGCTGGGAACACTGAAGCTTTCTTT
TRBJ2-3 TRBD1 15 . TRBV28 CASSSSQGAGDTQYF TGTGCCAGCAGTTCCTCACAGGGGGCAGGTGATACGCAGTATTTT
TRBJ2-1 . 12 . TRBV11-3 CASSSGAASQFF TGTGCCAGCAGCTCCGGGGCGGCGTCCCAGTTCTTC
TRBJ2-7 . 13 . TRBV7-9 CASSLSGSDEQYF TGTGCCAGCAGCTTAAGTGGGAGCGACGAGCAGTACTTC
TRBJ1-1 TRBD1 15 . TRBV27 CASSSRGTGRTEAFF TGTGCCAGCAGTAGCAGGGGGACAGGGAGAACTGAAGCTTTCTTT
TRBJ1-5 . 15 . TRBV19 CASSILSGGNQPQHF TGTGCCAGTAGTATCTTATCAGGAGGCAATCAGCCCCAGCATTTT
TRBJ1-1 . 14 . TRBV19 CASRRDVLNTEAFF TGTGCCAGTAGACGGGACGTGTTGAACACTGAAGCTTTCTTT
TRBJ1-4 . 15 . TRBV28 CASSSPQGQGEKLFF TGTGCCAGCAGTTCCCCGCAGGGTCAAGGGGAAAAACTGTTTTTT
TRBJ2-7 . 15 . TRBV7-3 CASSISGTATGEQYF TGTGCCAGCAGCATTTCCGGGACGGCAACCGGGGAGCAGTACTTC
TRBJ2-3 TRBD2 16 . TRBV19 CASSTAAGGSTDTQYF TGTGCCAGTAGTACCGCGGCGGGAGGTAGCACAGATACGCAGTATTTT
TRBJ2-5 TRBD2 18 . TRBV30 CAWSVHRISGRVRGTQYF TGTGCCTGGAGTGTACACCGAATTAGCGGGAGGGTGAGAGGGACCCAGTACTTC
TRBJ1-1 . 13 once TRBV18 CASSPISDTEAFF TGTGCCAGCTCACCGATTTCAGACACTGAAGCTTTCTTT
TRBJ1-1 . 14 . TRBV7-9 CASSLVPRHTEAFF TGTGCCAGCAGCTTAGTTCCCCGACATACTGAAGCTTTCTTT
TRBJ2-7 TRBD1 14 . TRBV19 CASSVDRGRYEQYF TGTGCCAGTAGTGTCGACAGGGGGCGATACGAGCAGTACTTC
TRBJ1-5 . 18 . TRBV28 CASSGSGRQFRSNQPQHF TGTGCCAGTTCAGGGTCCGGGCGACAATTTAGATCGAATCAGCCCCAGCATTTT
TRBJ1-1 . 15 . TRBV18 CASSPNPDYDTEAFF TGTGCCAGCTCACCTAATCCCGATTATGACACTGAAGCTTTCTTT
TRBJ2-7 . 12 . TRBV28 CASSLVRAEQYF TGTGCCAGCAGTTTAGTCAGGGCCGAGCAGTACTTC
TRBJ2-1 . 13 . TRBV5-1 CASSHGREDEQFF TGCGCCAGCAGCCACGGTAGAGAGGATGAGCAGTTCTTC
TRBJ2-7 . 12 . TRBV6-1 CASTSGYYEQYF TGTGCCAGCACCAGCGGTTACTACGAGCAGTACTTC
TRBJ1-2 . 15 . TRBV7-2 CASSLDLRGDYGYTF TGTGCCAGCAGCTTAGATCTACGGGGCGACTATGGCTACACCTTC
TRBJ2-5 . 13 . TRBV6-1 CASSGIQGGTQYF TGTGCCAGCAGTGGAATCCAGGGGGGGACCCAGTACTTC
TRBJ1-5 TRBD1 13 . TRBV29-1 CSVAQGADQPQHF TGCAGCGTAGCACAGGGGGCTGATCAGCCCCAGCATTTT
TRBJ1-1 . 16 . TRBV5-1 CASSPGTEIRNTEAFF TGCGCCAGCAGCCCCGGGACGGAGATAAGAAACACTGAAGCTTTCTTT
TRBJ2-7 TRBD1 14 once TRBV29-1 CSVERRTGYYEQYF TGCAGCGTTGAAAGGAGGACAGGCTATTACGAGCAGTACTTC
TRBJ2-3 TRBD2 14 . TRBV5-1 CASRGTSGTDTQYF TGCGCCAGCAGAGGGACTAGCGGCACAGATACGCAGTATTTT
TRBJ2-1 TRBD2 15 . TRBV10-1 CASSFSGSSYNEQFF TGCGCCAGCTCTTTTAGCGGGAGCTCCTACAATGAGCAGTTCTTC
TRBJ2-5 TRBD1 17 . TRBV6-1 CASSARTGQGALETQYF TGTGCCAGCAGTGCCCGGACGGGACAGGGGGCCTTGGAGACCCAGTACTTC
TRBJ2-3 . 15 once TRBV18 CASSPRQRSTDTQYF TGTGCCAGCTCACCACGGCAGCGAAGCACAGATACGCAGTATTTT
TRBJ1-1 . 13 . TRBV9 CASSALLNTEAFF TGTGCCAGCAGTGCCCTATTGAACACTGAAGCTTTCTTT
TRBJ1-1 . 16 . TRBV7-9 CASSPPRGSENTEAFF TGTGCCAGCAGCCCCCCGAGGGGGTCAGAAAACACTGAAGCTTTCTTT
TRBJ2-2 . 13 . TRBV30 CAWNEWGAGELFF TGTGCCTGGAATGAATGGGGGGCCGGGGAGCTGTTTTTT
TRBJ1-5 TRBD1 17 . TRBV6-1 CASSEDTGTANNQPQHF TGTGCCAGCAGTGAAGACACCGGGACAGCAAACAATCAGCCCCAGCATTTT
TRBJ2-7 TRBD2 15 . TRBV6-5 CASSRGLAGGYEQYF TGTGCCAGCAGCCGCGGACTAGCGGGGGGCTACGAGCAGTACTTC
TRBJ1-5 . 15 . TRBV27 CASSPSAVSNQPQHF TGTGCCAGCAGTCCATCGGCAGTTAGCAATCAGCCCCAGCATTTT
TRBJ1-1 . 16 . TRBV4-2 CASSPPGLKMNTEAFF TGTGCCAGCAGTCCACCAGGGCTTAAAATGAACACTGAAGCTTTCTTT
TRBJ2-1 TRBD2 14 once TRBV5-1 CASRSGLEYNEQFF TGCGCCAGCAGATCGGGACTAGAGTATAATGAGCAGTTCTTC
TRBJ1-1 . 13 . TRBV28 CASSLDTSTEAFF TGTGCCAGCAGTTTAGACACAAGCACTGAAGCTTTCTTT
TRBJ2-7 TRBD2 14 . TRBV7-2 CASSLGAGPYEQYF TGTGCCAGCAGCCTGGGAGCGGGGCCCTACGAGCAGTACTTC
TRBJ2-7 . 13 . TRBV28 CASSRGDSYEQYF TGTGCCAGCAGTCGCGGGGACAGCTACGAGCAGTACTTC
TRBJ2-7 TRBD1 13 . TRBV6-1 CASSSGTDYEQYF TGTGCCAGCAGTTCCGGGACAGACTACGAGCAGTACTTC
TRBJ2-7 TRBD1 17 once TRBV11-2 CASSLGGQGIVPYEQYF TGTGCCAGCAGCTTAGGCGGACAGGGGATCGTCCCCTACGAGCAGTACTTC
TRBJ2-7 TRBD1 15 . TRBV28 CASSLGRGRLHEQYF TGTGCCAGCAGTTTAGGCAGGGGGCGACTACACGAGCAGTACTTC